This T cell receptor beta chain was identified during a study of blood T cells in healthy people across ages. Primers used in a second PCR of about 6 to 11 cycles were a sample-barcoded 5' primer and a J-beta primer mix. TCRdb independently ran MiXCR on the 5' RACE reads; one entry per CDR3 protein. The table records over 1,500,000 distinct CDR3 sequences, about two fifths of them present only once. This CDR3 region has 14 residues. Germline values: CDR1 SGHDN, CDR2 FVKESK. Only a few counts were recorded for this clonotype. The chain recombines TRBV14 with TRBJ2-5; unclear D gene. The assigned J gene may be wrong: the sequence end matches TRBJ2-7 better. Sequencing was done on a sample of blood. This clonotype originated in a human donor in good health. CDR3 nucleotides: TGTGCCAGCAGCCAAACCGACGGAATCTACGAGCAGTACTTC. Protein: CASSQTDGIYEQYF.